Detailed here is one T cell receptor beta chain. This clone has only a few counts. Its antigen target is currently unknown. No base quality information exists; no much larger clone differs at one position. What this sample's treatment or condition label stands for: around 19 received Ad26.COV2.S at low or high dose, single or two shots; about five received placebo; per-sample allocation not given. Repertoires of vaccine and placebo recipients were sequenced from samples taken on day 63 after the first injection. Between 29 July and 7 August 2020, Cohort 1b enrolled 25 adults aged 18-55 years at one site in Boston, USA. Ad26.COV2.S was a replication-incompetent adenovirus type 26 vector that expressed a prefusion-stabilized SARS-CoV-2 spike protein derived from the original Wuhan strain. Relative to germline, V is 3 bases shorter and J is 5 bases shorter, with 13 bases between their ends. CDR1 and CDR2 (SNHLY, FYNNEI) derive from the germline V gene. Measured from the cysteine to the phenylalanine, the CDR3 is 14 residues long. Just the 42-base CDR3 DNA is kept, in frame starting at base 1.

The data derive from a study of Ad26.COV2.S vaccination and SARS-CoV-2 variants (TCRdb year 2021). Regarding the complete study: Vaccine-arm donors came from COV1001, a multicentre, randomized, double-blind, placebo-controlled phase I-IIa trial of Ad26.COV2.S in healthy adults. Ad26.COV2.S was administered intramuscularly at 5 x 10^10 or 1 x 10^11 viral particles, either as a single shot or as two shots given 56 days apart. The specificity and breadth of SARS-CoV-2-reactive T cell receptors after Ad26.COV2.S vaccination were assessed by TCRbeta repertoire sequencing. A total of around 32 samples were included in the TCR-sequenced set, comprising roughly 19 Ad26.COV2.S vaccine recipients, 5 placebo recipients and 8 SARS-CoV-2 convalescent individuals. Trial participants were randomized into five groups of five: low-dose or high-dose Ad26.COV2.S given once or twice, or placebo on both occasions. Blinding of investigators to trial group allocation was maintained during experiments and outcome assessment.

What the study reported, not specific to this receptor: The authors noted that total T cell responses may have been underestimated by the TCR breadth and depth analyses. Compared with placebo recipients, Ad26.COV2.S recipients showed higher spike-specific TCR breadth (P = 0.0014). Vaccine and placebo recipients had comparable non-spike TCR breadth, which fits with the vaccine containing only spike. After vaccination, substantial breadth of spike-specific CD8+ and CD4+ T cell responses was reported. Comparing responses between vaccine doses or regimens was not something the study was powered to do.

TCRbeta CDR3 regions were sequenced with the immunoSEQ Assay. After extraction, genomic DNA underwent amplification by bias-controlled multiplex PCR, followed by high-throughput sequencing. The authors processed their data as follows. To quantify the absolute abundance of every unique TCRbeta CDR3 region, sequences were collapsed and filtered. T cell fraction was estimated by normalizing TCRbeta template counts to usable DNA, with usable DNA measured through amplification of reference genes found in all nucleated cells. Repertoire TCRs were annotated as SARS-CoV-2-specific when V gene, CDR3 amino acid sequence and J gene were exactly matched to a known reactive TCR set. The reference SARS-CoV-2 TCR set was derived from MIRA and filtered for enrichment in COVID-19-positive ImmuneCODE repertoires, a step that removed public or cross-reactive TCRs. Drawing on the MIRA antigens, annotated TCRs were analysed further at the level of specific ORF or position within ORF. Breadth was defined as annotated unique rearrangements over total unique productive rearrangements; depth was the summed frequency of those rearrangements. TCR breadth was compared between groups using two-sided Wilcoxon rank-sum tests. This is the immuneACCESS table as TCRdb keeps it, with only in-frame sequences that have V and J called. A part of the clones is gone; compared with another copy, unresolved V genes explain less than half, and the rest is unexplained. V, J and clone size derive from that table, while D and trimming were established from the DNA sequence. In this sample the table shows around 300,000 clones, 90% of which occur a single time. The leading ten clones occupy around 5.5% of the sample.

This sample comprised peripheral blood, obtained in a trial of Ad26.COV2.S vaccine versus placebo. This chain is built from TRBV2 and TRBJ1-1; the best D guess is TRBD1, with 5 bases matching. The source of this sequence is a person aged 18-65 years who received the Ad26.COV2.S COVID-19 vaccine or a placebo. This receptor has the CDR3 CASSEGEGMTEAFF. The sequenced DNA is TGTGCCAGCAGTGAGGGGGAAGGAATGACTGAAGCTTTCTTT.